This is a list of T cell receptor beta chains from one sample in a study of OX40 agonist ivuxolimab in advanced cancers. This table comes from immunoSEQ multiplex PCR, and its TCRdb copy is limited to in-frame clones, with some not included. Here the sample spans about 43,000 clones, about 88% being singletons. This sample comprised CD4+ or CD8+ T cells sorted from blood, obtained in a trial of the OX40 agonist ivuxolimab. These TCRs come from an adult with an advanced solid tumor such as melanoma, head and neck, liver or kidney cancer. Both conserved end residues are part of each CDR3. A D gene is named only where the DNA matches it firmly. Only some rows state a clone size, as once, few, many or a class for expanded clones.

v_call: TRBV2
d_call: TRBD1
j_call: TRBJ1-5
cdr3_length: 15
clone_size: .
cdr3_aa: CASSPTGLGTQPQHF
cdr3_nt: TGTGCCAGCAGCCCGACAGGGCTAGGGACTCAGCCCCAGCATTTT

v_call: TRBV2
d_call: .
j_call: TRBJ1-5
cdr3_length: 13
clone_size: once
cdr3_aa: CASRGESIQPQHF
cdr3_nt: TGTGCCAGCAGAGGGGAATCGATACAGCCCCAGCATTTT

v_call: TRBV27
d_call: .
j_call: TRBJ2-2
cdr3_length: 21
clone_size: .
cdr3_aa: CASSFFSPPWPQGANTGELFF
cdr3_nt: TGTGCCAGCAGTTTTTTCTCCCCACCCTGGCCCCAGGGAGCGAACACCGGGGAGCTGTTTTTT

v_call: TRBV21-1
d_call: .
j_call: TRBJ2-3
cdr3_length: 16
clone_size: .
cdr3_aa: CASSFPGTQPPDTQYF
cdr3_nt: TGTGCCAGCAGCTTCCCCGGGACTCAGCCCCCAGATACGCAGTATTTT

v_call: TRBV19
d_call: TRBD1
j_call: TRBJ1-2
cdr3_length: 16
clone_size: few
cdr3_aa: CASSNDRGPVGYGYTF
cdr3_nt: TGTGCCAGTAGCAACGACAGGGGCCCAGTGGGCTATGGCTACACCTTC

v_call: TRBV28
d_call: .
j_call: TRBJ1-5
cdr3_length: 18
clone_size: .
cdr3_aa: CASSLNREVVYSNQPQHF
cdr3_nt: TGTGCCAGCAGTTTAAACAGGGAGGTGGTATATAGCAATCAGCCCCAGCATTTT

v_call: TRBV7-9
d_call: .
j_call: TRBJ2-1
cdr3_length: 14
clone_size: .
cdr3_aa: CASSLGVGLNEQFF
cdr3_nt: TGTGCCAGCAGCTTAGGGGTGGGCCTTAATGAGCAGTTCTTC

v_call: TRBV7-9
d_call: .
j_call: TRBJ1-1
cdr3_length: 14
clone_size: once
cdr3_aa: CASSLGGMNTEAFF
cdr3_nt: TGTGCCAGCAGCTTGGGAGGGATGAACACTGAAGCTTTCTTT

v_call: TRBV4-2
d_call: .
j_call: TRBJ2-5
cdr3_length: 15
clone_size: .
cdr3_aa: CASSPFRDGQETQYF
cdr3_nt: TGTGCCAGCAGCCCTTTCCGGGACGGCCAAGAGACCCAGTACTTC

v_call: TRBV4-2
d_call: TRBD2
j_call: TRBJ2-3
cdr3_length: 15
clone_size: few
cdr3_aa: CASSRGLAVTDTQYF
cdr3_nt: TGTGCCAGCAGCCGCGGACTAGCGGTCACAGATACGCAGTATTTT

v_call: TRBV9
d_call: .
j_call: TRBJ1-2
cdr3_length: 15
clone_size: .
cdr3_aa: CASSLRQAGNYGYTF
cdr3_nt: TGTGCCAGCAGCCTAAGACAGGCGGGTAACTATGGCTACACCTTC

v_call: TRBV2
d_call: TRBD2
j_call: TRBJ2-1
cdr3_length: 19
clone_size: .
cdr3_aa: CASSIRLAGTRSSYNEQFF
cdr3_nt: TGTGCCAGCAGTATTCGACTAGCGGGGACTCGGAGCTCCTACAATGAGCAGTTCTTC

v_call: TRBV9
d_call: .
j_call: TRBJ2-7
cdr3_length: 15
clone_size: .
cdr3_aa: CASSVGLGASYEQYF
cdr3_nt: TGTGCCAGCAGCGTAGGTCTGGGGGCCTCCTACGAGCAGTACTTC

v_call: TRBV5-5
d_call: .
j_call: TRBJ2-1
cdr3_length: 14
clone_size: .
cdr3_aa: CASSLMRWEDEQFF
cdr3_nt: TGTGCCAGCAGCTTAATGAGATGGGAGGATGAGCAGTTCTTC

v_call: TRBV10-3
d_call: TRBD2
j_call: TRBJ2-2
cdr3_length: 17
clone_size: .
cdr3_aa: CAISERGSGGATGELFF
cdr3_nt: TGTGCCATCAGTGAGCGGGGAAGCGGGGGTGCGACCGGGGAGCTGTTTTTT

v_call: TRBV2
d_call: TRBD2
j_call: TRBJ2-3
cdr3_length: 15
clone_size: few
cdr3_aa: CASFGVAGGTDTQYF
cdr3_nt: TGTGCCAGCTTTGGTGTGGCGGGGGGCACAGATACGCAGTATTTT

v_call: TRBV5-6
d_call: TRBD2
j_call: TRBJ2-3
cdr3_length: 16
clone_size: .
cdr3_aa: CASSLGTSGRPDTQYF
cdr3_nt: TGTGCCAGCAGCTTGGGTACTAGCGGGAGGCCAGATACGCAGTATTTT

v_call: TRBV16
d_call: .
j_call: TRBJ2-1
cdr3_length: 16
clone_size: .
cdr3_aa: CASSQSGLARYNEQFF
cdr3_nt: TGTGCCAGCAGCCAATCCGGACTCGCACGTTACAATGAGCAGTTCTTC

v_call: TRBV5-1
d_call: .
j_call: TRBJ2-7
cdr3_length: 14
clone_size: .
cdr3_aa: CASSREAVSYEQYF
cdr3_nt: TGCGCCAGCAGCAGGGAGGCGGTCTCCTACGAGCAGTACTTC

v_call: TRBV5-5
d_call: .
j_call: TRBJ2-3
cdr3_length: 15
clone_size: .
cdr3_aa: CASRGHRQATDTQYF
cdr3_nt: TGTGCCAGCAGAGGACATAGACAGGCCACAGATACGCAGTATTTT

v_call: TRBV5-6
d_call: .
j_call: TRBJ1-5
cdr3_length: 15
clone_size: .
cdr3_aa: CASSLSGYSNQPQHF
cdr3_nt: TGTGCCAGCAGCTTGTCCGGGTATAGCAATCAGCCCCAGCATTTT

v_call: TRBV28
d_call: TRBD1
j_call: TRBJ1-6
cdr3_length: 16
clone_size: .
cdr3_aa: CASSLTPRDRYSPLHF
cdr3_nt: TGTGCCAGCAGTCTAACCCCCCGGGACAGGTATTCACCCCTCCACTTT

v_call: TRBV6-6
d_call: .
j_call: TRBJ1-2
cdr3_length: 12
clone_size: .
cdr3_aa: CASSYQGSGYTF
cdr3_nt: TGTGCCAGCAGTTACCAAGGGAGTGGCTACACCTTC

v_call: TRBV7-9
d_call: .
j_call: TRBJ1-2
cdr3_length: 12
clone_size: .
cdr3_aa: CASAGNRDGYTF
cdr3_nt: TGTGCCAGCGCCGGAAATAGGGATGGCTACACCTTC

v_call: TRBV13
d_call: .
j_call: TRBJ2-7
cdr3_length: 14
clone_size: .
cdr3_aa: CTSSSNLGVLEQYF
cdr3_nt: TGTACCAGCAGCTCAAACCTGGGCGTACTCGAGCAGTACTTC

v_call: TRBV5-6
d_call: .
j_call: TRBJ1-1
cdr3_length: 11
clone_size: once
cdr3_aa: CASSFGGEAFF
cdr3_nt: TGTGCCAGCAGCTTCGGTGGTGAAGCTTTCTTT

v_call: TRBV6-1
d_call: .
j_call: TRBJ1-3
cdr3_length: 11
clone_size: .
cdr3_aa: CASSYGNTIYF
cdr3_nt: TGTGCCAGCAGTTATGGGAACACCATATATTTT

v_call: TRBV28
d_call: TRBD2
j_call: TRBJ2-7
cdr3_length: 16
clone_size: .
cdr3_aa: CASSPIVREGMYEQYF
cdr3_nt: TGTGCCAGCAGCCCCATAGTCCGGGAGGGTATGTACGAGCAGTACTTC

v_call: TRBV27
d_call: TRBD2
j_call: TRBJ2-1
cdr3_length: 15
clone_size: .
cdr3_aa: CASSFASGGANEQFF
cdr3_nt: TGTGCCAGCAGTTTCGCCAGCGGGGGCGCAAATGAGCAGTTCTTC

v_call: TRBV27
d_call: .
j_call: TRBJ1-1
cdr3_length: 13
clone_size: .
cdr3_aa: CASSSGRSSPAFF
cdr3_nt: TGTGCCAGCAGTTCTGGCCGATCCTCTCCGGCTTTCTTT

v_call: TRBV27
d_call: TRBD2
j_call: TRBJ2-7
cdr3_length: 14
clone_size: .
cdr3_aa: CASSLAGGWNEQYF
cdr3_nt: TGTGCCAGCAGTTTAGCGGGGGGGTGGAACGAGCAGTACTTC

v_call: TRBV9
d_call: .
j_call: TRBJ2-3
cdr3_length: 13
clone_size: .
cdr3_aa: CASSPRRGDTQYF
cdr3_nt: TGTGCCAGCAGCCCCCGTAGGGGGGATACGCAGTATTTT

v_call: TRBV2
d_call: .
j_call: TRBJ2-7
cdr3_length: 12
clone_size: many
cdr3_aa: CASSRGFYEQYF
cdr3_nt: TGTGCCAGCAGTCGGGGTTTTTACGAGCAGTACTTC

v_call: TRBV7-6
d_call: TRBD1
j_call: TRBJ2-1
cdr3_length: 14
clone_size: .
cdr3_aa: CASSPDRGGGEQFF
cdr3_nt: TGTGCCAGCAGTCCCGACAGGGGAGGAGGTGAGCAGTTCTTC

v_call: TRBV12-5
d_call: .
j_call: TRBJ2-3
cdr3_length: 14
clone_size: .
cdr3_aa: CASGLVAGPDTQYF
cdr3_nt: TGTGCTAGTGGTTTGGTAGCGGGCCCGGATACGCAGTATTTT

v_call: TRBV27
d_call: TRBD2
j_call: TRBJ2-7
cdr3_length: 15
clone_size: .
cdr3_aa: CASTPSGGPSYEQYF
cdr3_nt: TGTGCCAGCACCCCCAGCGGGGGCCCTTCCTACGAGCAGTACTTC

v_call: TRBV2
d_call: .
j_call: TRBJ1-1
cdr3_length: 13
clone_size: .
cdr3_aa: CASGGRVNTEAFF
cdr3_nt: TGTGCCAGCGGTGGGAGGGTAAACACTGAAGCTTTCTTT

v_call: TRBV14
d_call: .
j_call: TRBJ2-5
cdr3_length: 17
clone_size: .
cdr3_aa: CASSQEGPAGVYGTQYF
cdr3_nt: TGTGCCAGCAGCCAAGAAGGCCCCGCAGGGGTTTATGGGACCCAGTACTTC

v_call: TRBV5-1
d_call: TRBD2
j_call: TRBJ2-1
cdr3_length: 16
clone_size: .
cdr3_aa: CASSLARRELDNEQFF
cdr3_nt: TGCGCCAGCAGCTTGGCCAGGCGGGAGTTGGACAATGAGCAGTTCTTC

v_call: TRBV27
d_call: .
j_call: TRBJ2-7
cdr3_length: 13
clone_size: .
cdr3_aa: CASSLATPYEQYF
cdr3_nt: TGTGCCAGCAGTTTAGCCACCCCCTACGAGCAGTACTTC

v_call: TRBV4-1
d_call: .
j_call: TRBJ2-1
cdr3_length: 14
clone_size: once
cdr3_aa: CASSQGGLSNEQFF
cdr3_nt: TGCGCCAGCAGCCAAGGTGGGCTATCAAATGAGCAGTTCTTC

v_call: TRBV5-6
d_call: .
j_call: TRBJ2-2
cdr3_length: 17
clone_size: .
cdr3_aa: CASSAALWTGNTGELFF
cdr3_nt: TGTGCCAGCAGCGCGGCCTTATGGACCGGGAACACCGGGGAGCTGTTTTTT